Following are 24 T cell receptor beta chains from one sample sequenced in a study of response to subunit inactivated influenza vaccine. TCRdb itself ran the RT-PCR reads through MiXCR, one entry per CDR3 protein. The sample lists about 570,000 distinct CDR3 sequences, approximately 10% occurring once. This sample was shared with a second study, whose subject was T cells expressing NK-cell markers. That work states: What made the TCR beta cDNA was 5'RACE template switching with UMIs.

The material sequenced was PBMCs from blood, taken on the day of vaccination. Receptors were obtained from a man aged 45-60 years who received an inactivated influenza vaccine.

The gene calls are TRBV5-4 and TRBJ2-2; D not resolved. In germline, CDR1 is SGHNT, CDR2 YYREEE (reference sequence). The CDR3 totals 15 residues. Trimming removed 0 bases at V and 5 bases at J, with 11 bases between. The CDR3, as DNA: TGTGCCAGCAGCTTGGTAGGGATTCCTACCGGGGAGCTGTTTTTT. It codes for CASSLVGIPTGELFF.

The chain uses TRBV29-1 and TRBJ2-6; D remains unclear. CDR3 length equals 14 residues. V lost 5 bases, J lost 0 bases, and 8 bases lay in between. Germline-derived CDR1 and CDR2 are SQVTM and ANQGSEA. The CDR3 DNA is TGCAGCGTTTCCCCCTCCTCTGGGGCCAACGTCCTGACTTTC. Its protein product is CSVSPSSGANVLTF.

The chain employs TRBV25-1 and TRBJ2-5, with unresolved D. The CDR3 extends over 10 amino acids. V lost 10 bases and J lost 1, with 4 bases in between. Germline-derived CDR1 and CDR2 are MGHDK and SYGVNS. The DNA for the CDR3 is TGTGCCACCCTCCAAGAGACCCAGTACTTC. Protein sequence: CATLQETQYF.

The chain is built from TRBV5-1 and TRBJ1-2; 7 bases align to TRBD1. Germline-derived CDR1 and CDR2 are SGHRS and YFSETQ. V lost 4 bases, J lost 0 bases, and 9 bases stayed unmatched. The CDR3 is 16 amino acids. Here the CDR3 DNA reads TGCGCCAGCAGCCAGAGAGGGACAGCTTCTAACTATGGCTACACCTTC. It specifies CASSQRGTASNYGYTF.

This clonotype was seen a handful of times. The chain recombines TRBV14 with TRBJ2-7; D assignment may be TRBD1 or TRBD2 (5 bases each). There are 16 residues in the CDR3. Germline lookup yields CDR1 SGHDN and CDR2 FVKESK. Trimming stripped 2 bases from V and 0 bases from J, with 14 bases between. CDR3 DNA: TGTGCCAGCAGCCAAAATAGCTGGGGGAGCTCCTACGAGCAGTACTTC. Its protein product is CASSQNSWGSSYEQYF.

This rearrangement joins TRBV3-1 to TRBJ1-1; no clear D. The germline V and J ends were trimmed by 8 bases and 3 bases, with 4 bases remaining between them. The CDR3 covers 10 residues. Germline V CDR1 and CDR2: LGHDT, YNNKEL (reference sequence). CDR3 in DNA: TGTGCCAGCGGTGACACTGAAGCTTTCTTT. Translating it yields CASGDTEAFF.

In its sample, this clonotype was seen a few times. The chain recombines TRBV7-2 with TRBJ1-5; no clear D gene. V dropped 2 bases and J dropped 0 bases, with 14 bases sitting between them. CDR3 length equals 17 residues. From germline, CDR1 is SGHTA and CDR2 FQGNSA. CDR3 sequence reads: CASSLIGVGPSNQPQHF. In nucleotides, the CDR3 is TGTGCCAGCAGCTTAATTGGAGTCGGCCCTAGCAATCAGCCCCAGCATTTT. The full variable domain, in which reference TRBV7-2 and TRBJ1-5 provide the parts outside the CDR3, is GAGVSQSPSNKVTEKGKDVELRCDPISGHTALYWYRQSLGQGLEFLIYFQGNSAPDKSGLPSDRFSAERTGGSVSTLTIQRTQQEDSAVYLCASSLIGVGPSNQPQHFGDGTRLSIL.

The chain recombines TRBV4-3 with TRBJ2-7; 9 bases are shared with TRBD2. The V segment lost 4 bases and the J segment 2 bases; nucleotides outside the gene matches: 9. CDR1 is LGHNA, CDR2 YSLEER, per germline. The CDR3 sequence is 16 residues long. The CDR3 reads CASSPGLAGFTYEQYF. CDR3 in DNA: TGCGCCAGCAGCCCCGGGCTAGCGGGGTTTACCTACGAGCAGTACTTC.

The chain is built from TRBV7-2 and TRBJ2-7; D unclear. V was shortened by 5 bases and J by 2 bases, with 7 bases between the two germline ends. CDR3 length equals 12 residues. CDR1 and CDR2 from the germline V gene are SGHTA and FQGNSA. CDR3 DNA: TGTGCCAGCAGCGCCCTCACCTACGAGCAGTACTTC. Residues: CASSALTYEQYF. Based on the CDR3 plus reference TRBV7-2 and TRBJ2-7, the full variable domain is GAGVSQSPSNKVTEKGKDVELRCDPISGHTALYWYRQSLGQGLEFLIYFQGNSAPDKSGLPSDRFSAERTGGSVSTLTIQRTQQEDSAVYLCASSALTYEQYFGPGTRLTVT.

A word on this clonotype: The junction departs from the called germline gene at one end, perhaps through a read error. The CDR3 coding sequence is TGCTGTGCTAGAGATCTGAGGGGCGGGTCTGGGGCCAACGTCCTGACTTTC. Its protein product is CCARDLRGGSGANVLTF. This chain joins TRBV20-1 and TRBJ2-6; D is tentatively TRBD1 or TRBD2 (5 bases each). The CDR3 spans 17 residues. CDR1 is DFQATT and CDR2 is SNEGSKA in the germline V gene (reference sequence).

The CDR3 spells CASSAYSRGSSYEQYF. The CDR3 DNA follows: TGTGCCAGCAGCGCTTATTCCCGGGGAAGCTCCTACGAGCAGTACTTC. The chain recombines TRBV9 with TRBJ2-7; TRBD2 is a possible D gene (5 bases). CDR1 and CDR2 from the germline V gene are SGDLS and YYNGEE. CDR3 length: 16 amino acids. Trimming removed 3 bases from V and 0 bases from J, with 16 bases in between. Combining the CDR3 with reference TRBV9 and TRBJ2-7 gives the whole variable domain DSGVTQTPKHLITATGQRVTLRCSPRSGDLSVYWYQQSLDQGLQFLIQYYNGEERAKGNILERFSAQQFPDLHSELNLSSLELGDSALYFCASSAYSRGSSYEQYFGPGTRLTVT.

This clonotype was seen a few times. This chain connects TRBV5-1 to TRBJ2-3, with TRBD1 as a possible D gene (5 bases). The CDR3 has 16 amino acids. Trimming shortened V by 0 bases and J by 2 bases, and 13 bases separated the two germline ends. Germline CDR1 and CDR2: SGHRS and YFSETQ. This CDR3 reads CASSLARAGNTDTQYF. The CDR3 DNA sequence: TGCGCCAGCAGCTTGGCCAGGGCAGGGAACACAGATACGCAGTATTTT.

Only a few counts were recorded for this clonotype. The genes are TRBV5-6 and TRBJ1-1; D gene uncertain. Trimming removed 1 base from V and 0 bases from J, with 10 bases in between. Looked up from germline, CDR1 is SGHDT and CDR2 is YYEEEE. CDR3 length: 15 amino acids. The chain's CDR3 is CASSLLSPLNTEAFF. CDR3 nucleotide sequence: TGTGCCAGCAGCTTGCTATCGCCTTTGAACACTGAAGCTTTCTTT.

This clonotype was counted a few times. J is TRBJ1-1 and V is TRBV5-1; tentative D call: TRBD1 (5 bases). The CDR3 consists of 15 residues. CDR1 and CDR2 from the germline V gene are SGHRS and YFSETQ. The V end lost 3 bases, the J end lost 5 bases, and 17 bases lay between the germline ends. The CDR3 DNA reads TGCGCCAGCAGCTGGGGCCTTGGGGATCGGACTGAAGCTTTCTTT. This encodes CASSWGLGDRTEAFF. The full variable domain, with the rest looked up from reference TRBV5-1 and TRBJ1-1, is KAGVTQTPRYLIKTRGQQVTLSCSPISGHRSVSWYQQTPGQGLQFLFEYFSETQRNKGNFPGRFSGRQFSNSRSEMNVSTLELGDSALYLCASSWGLGDRTEAFFGQGTRLTVV.

The CDR3 nucleotides read TGTGCCAGCAGCTTCGGGACATTTTTAGAGACCCAGTACTTC. It translates to CASSFGTFLETQYF. V usage is TRBV7-9 and J usage is TRBJ2-5; weak D call: TRBD1 (6 bases). Germline assignment: CDR1 SEHNR and CDR2 FQNEAQ (reference sequence). The germline V and J ends were trimmed by 3 bases and 4 bases, with 12 bases remaining between them. There are 14 residues in the CDR3.

The V gene is TRBV29-1, the J gene TRBJ2-2; unclear D gene. Trimming shortened V by 3 bases and J by 6 bases, and 5 bases separated the two germline ends. Germline CDR1 and CDR2: SQVTM and ANQGSEA. This CDR3 region has 11 residues. Here the CDR3 reads CSVESAGELFF. DNA of the CDR3: TGCAGCGTTGAGTCTGCCGGGGAGCTGTTTTTT.

There are many counts of this clonotype. This rearrangement joins TRBV20-1 to TRBJ2-7; TRBD2 matches 12 bases. Germline lookup yields CDR1 DFQATT and CDR2 SNEGSKA (reference sequence). The junction had 5 bases not matched to a gene; V was cut back by 4 bases and J by 7 bases. The CDR3 has 13 residues. The chain's CDR3 is CSAIPSGRGEQYF. Written as DNA, the CDR3 is TGCAGTGCTATACCTAGCGGGAGGGGTGAGCAGTACTTC.

CDR3 amino acids: CASSQGGRARNQPQHF. The CDR3 DNA reads as TGTGCCAGCAGCCAAGGAGGCAGAGCAAGGAATCAGCCCCAGCATTTT. The J gene is TRBJ1-5, the V gene TRBV3-1, with unresolved D. V dropped 1 base and J dropped 4 bases, with 14 bases sitting between them. Germline-derived CDR1 and CDR2 are LGHDT and YNNKEL (reference sequence). The CDR3 has 16 amino acids. Variable domain in full (rest from reference TRBV3-1 and TRBJ1-5): DTAVSQTPKYLVTQMGNDKSIKCEQNLGHDTMYWYKQDSKKFLKIMFSYNNKELIINETVPNRFSPKSPDKAHLNLHINSLELGDSAVYFCASSQGGRARNQPQHFGDGTRLSIL.

This chain links TRBV9 with TRBJ2-2, with 7 bases matching TRBD1. Germline CDR1 and CDR2: SGDLS and YYNGEE. V lost 3 bases to trimming and J lost 4 bases; unmatched junction nucleotides: 6. This CDR3 comprises 15 residues. CDR3 residues: CASSGGDSRTGELFF. The CDR3 DNA is TGTGCCAGCAGCGGAGGGGACAGTCGCACCGGGGAGCTGTTTTTT.

The CDR3 DNA reads as TGTGCCAGCAGCTTGGGGGACAGGGGCCCAACCGGGGAGCTGTTTTTT. It specifies CASSLGDRGPTGELFF. The rearrangement joins TRBV5-6 to TRBJ2-2, with 10 bases identical to TRBD1. Looked up from germline, CDR1 is SGHDT and CDR2 is YYEEEE. The CDR3 totals 16 residues. The ends lost 0 bases at V and 5 bases at J; junction bases unmatched: 4.

The chain recombines TRBV28 with TRBJ2-7; D call uncertain. Per the germline V gene, CDR1 is MDHEN and CDR2 is SYDVKM. The CDR3 consists of 12 residues. V was clipped by 3 bases and J by 2 bases, with 5 bases between them. The CDR3 nucleotides read TGTGCCAGCAGTTTGAAAGCCTACGAGCAGTACTTC. This gives the protein CASSLKAYEQYF.

In its sample, this clonotype was seen a few times. The gene calls are TRBV7-2 and TRBJ2-2, with unresolved D. The CDR3 is 14 amino acids. Germline V CDR1 and CDR2: SGHTA, FQGNSA. The V end was cut by 1 base, the J end by 6 bases, with 9 bases between. CDR3 nucleotides: TGTGCCAGCAGCTTAGTGGTGTCTTCCGGGGAGCTGTTTTTT. Translated: CASSLVVSSGELFF.

The rearrangement links TRBV10-3 to TRBJ2-7, with TRBD1 matching over 7 bases. From germline, CDR1 is ENHRY and CDR2 SYGVKD. This CDR3 has 15 residues. The ends lost 4 bases at V and 0 bases at J; junction bases unmatched: 6. The DNA of the CDR3 is TGTGCCATCAGTGTGGCAGGGGGAAGCTCCTACGAGCAGTACTTC. Translated, it gives CAISVAGGSSYEQYF.

The V and J genes are TRBV3-1 and TRBJ2-7; D unresolved. Germline assignment: CDR1 LGHDT and CDR2 YNNKEL (reference sequence). The CDR3 length is 15 residues. Trimming stripped 0 bases from V and 4 bases from J, with 13 bases between. CDR3 nucleotide sequence: TGTGCCAGCAGCCAAGAGGGTGCGGATGCTTACGAGCAGTACTTC. Its protein product is CASSQEGADAYEQYF.